The sequence of this T cell receptor (beta chain) was determined in a study of graft-versus-host responses after intestinal transplantation. Study information: All recipients were transplanted with multivisceral, liver-intestinal, or isolated intestinal grafts.

The repertoire was sequenced with immunoSEQ multiplex PCR; TCRdb's copy has only in-frame clones and lacks some. The repertoire consists of 80,000 to 100,000 clones, with roughly 90% occurring once and the leading ten covering 0.11%. As to this clone: Antigen unknown.

The CDR3 consists of 14 residues. V gave up 5 bases and J gave up 4 bases, with 12 bases separating them. The germline gives CDR1 SGHRS, CDR2 YFSETQ. This receptor was obtained from a human donor who received an intestinal transplant. This specimen consisted of unstimulated CD4+ T cells sorted from spleen or lymph node cells, obtained before intestinal transplant. The chain joins TRBV5-1 to TRBJ2-2, with D maybe TRBD2 (6 bases). The chain's CDR3 is CASSGGGTTGELFF. In nucleotides, the CDR3 is TGCGCCAGCAGTGGTGGGGGGACCACCGGGGAGCTGTTTTTT.